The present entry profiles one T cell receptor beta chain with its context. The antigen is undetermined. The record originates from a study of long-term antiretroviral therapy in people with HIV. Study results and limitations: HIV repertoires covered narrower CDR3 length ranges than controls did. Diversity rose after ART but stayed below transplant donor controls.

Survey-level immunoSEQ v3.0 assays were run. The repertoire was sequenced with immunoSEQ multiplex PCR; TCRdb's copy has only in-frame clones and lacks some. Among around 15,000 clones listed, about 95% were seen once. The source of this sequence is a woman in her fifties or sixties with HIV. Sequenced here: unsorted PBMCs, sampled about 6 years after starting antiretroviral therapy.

The CDR3 reads CASSQERTGGFVGYTF. CDR3 nucleotide sequence: TGCGCCAGCAGCCAAGAGAGGACAGGGGGTTTCGTCGGCTACACCTTC. V is TRBV4-1 and J is TRBJ1-2, with 10 bases identical to TRBD1. The CDR3 has 16 amino acids. V shed 0 bases and J 8 bases; nucleotides not matched to a gene: 9. From germline, CDR1 is MGHRA and CDR2 YSYEKL.